These T cell receptor beta chains were read from a single sample in a study of siplizumab effects on memory and regulatory T cells. Data came from immunoSEQ multiplex PCR; TCRdb stores just in-frame clones and leaves some out. This table has 100,000 or so clones, roughly 94% appearing once. The source material was Tregs sorted from blood. These receptors were taken from a human donor in good health. Both conserved end residues are part of each CDR3. The D gene is left open where the match is weak. Size values are once, few and many counts, or a class for expanded clones, and some rows have none.

-,TRBJ1-4,TRBD1,TRBV6-6,15,TGTGCCAGCAGGACAGGGGGTGTACTTAATGAAAAACTGTTTTTT,CASRTGGVLNEKLFF
-,TRBJ1-4,-,TRBV28,14,TGTGCCAGCAGAATGGGGGGAGAGGGGGAAAAACTGTTTTTT,CASRMGGEGEKLFF
-,TRBJ1-4,-,TRBV30,13,TGTGCCTGGAGTCTCAAGGGGAATGAAAAACTGTTTTTT,CAWSLKGNEKLFF
-,TRBJ1-1,-,TRBV6-5,13,TGTGCCAGCAGCCGGACCGCAAACACTGAAGCTTTCTTT,CASSRTANTEAFF
-,TRBJ2-7,-,TRBV5-6,15,TGTGCCAGCAGCTTGGGACAGATGATATCCTACGAGCAGTACTTC,CASSLGQMISYEQYF
-,TRBJ2-2,TRBD1,TRBV5-1,15,TGCGCCAGCAGCCCGGGACAGGGGGGCACCGGGGAGCTGTTTTTT,CASSPGQGGTGELFF
-,TRBJ2-6,-,TRBV18,16,TGTGCCAGCTCGCGCGACACTTGGGCTGGGGCCAACGTCCTGACTTTC,CASSRDTWAGANVLTF
-,TRBJ1-1,-,TRBV29-1,12,TGCAGCGTATACAAGGCAGCCACTGAAGCTTTCTTT,CSVYKAATEAFF
-,TRBJ2-1,TRBD2,TRBV6-6,15,TGTGCCAGCAGTTTCGGGACTAGCAATGCCAATGAGCAGTTCTTC,CASSFGTSNANEQFF
once,TRBJ1-2,TRBD1,TRBV27,13,TGTGCCAGCAGTGAGAGGGACAGTCGTGGCTACACCTTC,CASSERDSRGYTF
once,TRBJ2-1,-,TRBV7-9,14,TGTGCCAGCAGCTTACCTTGGGACCACTCCCCGCAGTTCTTC,CASSLPWDHSPQFF
-,TRBJ2-3,TRBD2,TRBV7-3,16,TGTGCCAGCAGCTTAAACCCTAGCGGGAGCTGGGATACGCAGTATTTT,CASSLNPSGSWDTQYF
-,TRBJ2-7,-,TRBV6-5,11,TGTGCCAGCAGTCACACCTACGAGCAGTACTTC,CASSHTYEQYF
-,TRBJ2-1,TRBD2,TRBV4-1,20,TGCGCCAGCAGCCAAGTCCACGTTAGTAGCGGGTTGAGCTCCTACAATGAGCAGTTCTTC,CASSQVHVSSGLSSYNEQFF
-,TRBJ1-1,TRBD1,TRBV5-1,18,TGCGCCAGCAGCCGGGTCGAGAGACAGGGGGCGGTGAACACTGAAGCTTTCTTT,CASSRVERQGAVNTEAFF
-,TRBJ2-1,-,TRBV6-5,15,TGTGCCAGCAGTTACCCAGGGGCCGTTCGCAATGAGCAGTTCTTC,CASSYPGAVRNEQFF
-,TRBJ2-3,-,TRBV7-3,14,TGTGCCAGCAGCTTTAGGAGACCTTTGGATACGCAGTATTTT,CASSFRRPLDTQYF
-,TRBJ2-7,TRBD1,TRBV28,15,TGTGCCAGCAGTTTCATCGGGACAGGGTCCTACGAGCAGTACTTC,CASSFIGTGSYEQYF
-,TRBJ1-5,-,TRBV11-2,17,TGTGCCAGCAGCGCTTGGAGGAGGCCCAGGGGCAATCAGCCCCAGCATTTT,CASSAWRRPRGNQPQHF
-,TRBJ1-5,TRBD1,TRBV2,15,TGTGCCAGCAGTGGACAGGGGAACAGGAATCAGCCCCAGCATTTT,CASSGQGNRNQPQHF
-,TRBJ2-3,-,TRBV5-1,14,TGCGCCAGCAGCCCTCTACGGAGCACAGATACGCAGTATTTT,CASSPLRSTDTQYF
-,TRBJ2-7,TRBD1,TRBV5-1,15,TGCGCCAGCAGCTTGGTCAGGGGGCACTCCTACGAGCAGTACTTC,CASSLVRGHSYEQYF
-,TRBJ2-2,TRBD1,TRBV19,14,TGTGCCAGTGAGGACAGGGTCAACACCGGGGAGCTGTTTTTT,CASEDRVNTGELFF
-,TRBJ2-7,-,TRBV15,14,TGTGCCACCAGTCAAGGGGTTACTTCCTACGAGCAGTACTTC,CATSQGVTSYEQYF
-,TRBJ1-2,-,TRBV21-1,14,TGTGCCAGGGTAGGTTCAGAAGGGGTCTATGGCTACACCTTC,CARVGSEGVYGYTF
-,TRBJ1-1,TRBD1,TRBV6-5,15,TGTGCCAGCCGCACCTCAAACAGGGGAGGCACTGAAGCTTTCTTT,CASRTSNRGGTEAFF
-,TRBJ2-2,-,TRBV5-1,15,TGCGCCAGCAGCTGGGACGGGACGAACACCGGGGAGCTGTTTTTT,CASSWDGTNTGELFF
-,TRBJ1-1,-,TRBV5-6,12,TGTGCCAGCAGCTTGATACCAGGGGAAGCTTTCTTT,CASSLIPGEAFF
-,TRBJ2-1,TRBD1,TRBV7-9,15,TGTGCCAGCAGCTCGCCCGGGACAGGGTTGAATGAGCAGTTCTTC,CASSSPGTGLNEQFF
once,TRBJ2-2,-,TRBV5-1,15,TGCGCCAGCAGCTTGGGAGACAGGAACACCGGGGAGCTGTTTTTT,CASSLGDRNTGELFF
few,TRBJ1-1,-,TRBV20-1,11,TGCAGTGCGGACAAGAACACTGAAGCTTTCTTT,CSADKNTEAFF
-,TRBJ1-2,TRBD1,TRBV9,15,TGTGCCAGCAGCGTAGCTCCGGGACAGGGTTCTGGCTACACCTTC,CASSVAPGQGSGYTF
-,TRBJ1-5,-,TRBV28,14,TGTGCCAGCAGCCCCCATGATGGGAATCAGCCCCAGCATTTT,CASSPHDGNQPQHF
-,TRBJ1-1,-,TRBV5-6,17,TGTGCCAGCAGCCCTGGAATATTTACTGGGGGCCGATTCAGAACTTTCTTT,CASSPGIFTGGRFRTFF
-,TRBJ2-3,TRBD2,TRBV7-8,17,TGTGCCAGCAGCTTAATCCTAGCGGGAGCGAAAGCAGATACGCAGTATTTT,CASSLILAGAKADTQYF
-,TRBJ1-5,-,TRBV7-9,14,TGCGCCAGCAGCCCTGGGCTAATAGGTCAGCCCCAGCATTTT,CASSPGLIGQPQHF
-,TRBJ2-1,TRBD2,TRBV9,15,TGTGCCAGCAGCGTAAGCGGGAGGGCCCGAAATGAGCAGTTCTTC,CASSVSGRARNEQFF
-,TRBJ2-7,-,TRBV5-1,13,TGCGCCAGCAGCTTGGAGAATCTATACGAGCAGTACTTC,CASSLENLYEQYF
-,TRBJ2-4,TRBD1,TRBV30,16,TGTGCCTGGAGTGTGGGACAGGTGATTCGCGGAAACATTCAGTACTTC,CAWSVGQVIRGNIQYF
-,TRBJ1-2,TRBD1,TRBV5-1,12,TGCGCCAGCAGCCCGGACAGGGATGGCTACACCTTC,CASSPDRDGYTF
-,TRBJ2-7,-,TRBV6-5,14,TGTGCCAGCAGTTACTCCCGAGAATTCCGGGGGCAGTACTTC,CASSYSREFRGQYF
-,TRBJ2-7,-,TRBV7-2,16,TGTGCCAGCAGCTTAGGGGTAGGGACGCTAATCTACGAGCAGTACTTC,CASSLGVGTLIYEQYF
-,TRBJ2-1,TRBD2,TRBV28,11,TGTGCCAGCAGTTTGGGGGGGGAGCAGTTCTTC,CASSLGGEQFF
-,TRBJ2-7,-,TRBV14,17,TGTGCCAGCAGCCAATGGACGTTTGAGACTCGGGGCGGCGAGCAGTACTTC,CASSQWTFETRGGEQYF
-,TRBJ1-3,-,TRBV6-5,15,TGTGCCAGCACCCGAAGCCTAAGGGGCGGAAACACCATATATTTT,CASTRSLRGGNTIYF
once,TRBJ1-5,-,TRBV18,16,TGTGCCAGCTCACTCCAGGACAGTCGTGGCAATCAGCCCCAGCATTTT,CASSLQDSRGNQPQHF
once,TRBJ1-4,-,TRBV5-5,15,TGTGCCAGCAGCCAAGGTGGGACATCGGATGAAAAACTGTTTTTT,CASSQGGTSDEKLFF
-,TRBJ2-1,TRBD2,TRBV19,16,TGTGCCAGTAGGATTACCGCAGCTAGCGGCCTCAGTGAGCAGTTCTTC,CASRITAASGLSEQFF
-,TRBJ1-1,-,TRBV30,15,TGTGCCTGGAGACGGAAGGGGGGAAGTAGGACTGAAGCTTTCTTT,CAWRRKGGSRTEAFF
-,TRBJ1-1,-,TRBV7-8,11,TGTGCCAGCAGCCACAACTACGGACATTACTTT,CASSHNYGHYF
-,TRBJ1-2,-,TRBV27,13,TGTGCCAGCAGGGTCAGGCACGGGTATGGCTACACCTTC,CASRVRHGYGYTF
-,TRBJ1-1,-,TRBV19,18,TGTGCCAGTAGCTACCCAATGAGACAGACAGTTCTCAACACTGAAGCTTTCTTT,CASSYPMRQTVLNTEAFF
-,TRBJ2-7,-,TRBV2,16,TGTGCCAGCAGTGAATGGTTAGCAGGGTGGACCTACGAGCAGTACTTC,CASSEWLAGWTYEQYF
-,TRBJ2-2,-,TRBV6-5,15,TGTGCCAGCAGGGAGGGAGGATCGAACACCGGGGAGCTGTTTTTT,CASREGGSNTGELFF
-,TRBJ2-7,-,TRBV28,14,TGTGCCAGCAGTTTGGTAGGCAGCTTATACGAGCAGTACTTC,CASSLVGSLYEQYF
-,TRBJ2-5,TRBD2,TRBV7-9,17,TGTGCCAGCAGCTTAGCTTCCCTAGCGGGGGCACAAGAGACCCAGTACTTC,CASSLASLAGAQETQYF